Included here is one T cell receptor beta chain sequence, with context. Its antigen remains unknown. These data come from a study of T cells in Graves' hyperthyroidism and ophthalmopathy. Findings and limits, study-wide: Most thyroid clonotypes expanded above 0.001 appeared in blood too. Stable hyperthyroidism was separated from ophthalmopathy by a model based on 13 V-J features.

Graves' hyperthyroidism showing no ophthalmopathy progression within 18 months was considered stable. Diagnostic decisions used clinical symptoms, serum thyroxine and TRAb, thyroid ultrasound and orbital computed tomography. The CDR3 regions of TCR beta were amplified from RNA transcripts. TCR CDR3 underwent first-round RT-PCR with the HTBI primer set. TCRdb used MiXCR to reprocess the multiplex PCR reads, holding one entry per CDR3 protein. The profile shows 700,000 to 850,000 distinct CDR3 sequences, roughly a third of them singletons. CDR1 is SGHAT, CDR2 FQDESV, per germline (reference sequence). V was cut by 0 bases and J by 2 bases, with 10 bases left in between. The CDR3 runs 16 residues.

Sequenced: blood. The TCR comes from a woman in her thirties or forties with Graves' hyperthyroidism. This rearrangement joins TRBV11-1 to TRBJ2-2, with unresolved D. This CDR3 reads CASSLAKTFNTGELFF. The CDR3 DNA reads TGTGCCAGCAGCTTAGCGAAGACTTTTAACACCGGGGAGCTGTTTTTT. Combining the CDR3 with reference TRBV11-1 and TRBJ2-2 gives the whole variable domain EAEVAQSPRYKITEKSQAVAFWCDPISGHATLYWYRQILGQGPELLVQFQDESVVDDSQLPKDRFSAERLKGVDSTLKIQPAELGDSAMYLCASSLAKTFNTGELFFGEGSRLTVL.